The 24 T cell receptor beta chains reported below all come from one sample, sequenced in a study of T cell changes during pregnancy in multiple sclerosis. Clones were sequenced by immunoSEQ multiplex PCR, and TCRdb holds only the in-frame ones, with some missing. There are 45,000 to 70,000 clones in the sample; 92% occur only once, and 0.2% lies in the top ten. This sample comprised CD4+ T cells from peripheral blood mononuclear cells, obtained in the second trimester of pregnancy. The receptors here all came from a female donor with multiple sclerosis, enrolled in a pregnancy study.

The chain combines TRBV5-1 with TRBJ2-1; the match to TRBD2 covers 7 bases. This CDR3 has 13 residues. V was clipped by 6 bases and J by 10 bases; unmatched bases: 10. The germline CDR1 and CDR2 sequences are SGHRS and YFSETQ. The CDR3 spells CASMVAGAREQFF. The DNA of the CDR3 is TGCGCCAGCATGGTAGCGGGTGCTCGGGAGCAGTTCTTC.

The chain carries TRBV11-2 and TRBJ1-6; D remains unclear. The V end lost 2 bases, the J end lost 9 bases, and 11 bases lay between the germline ends. The CDR3 spans 14 residues. From germline, CDR1 is SGHAT and CDR2 FQNNGV. In DNA, the CDR3 is TGTGCCAGCAGCTTAAGCGGGATTGGTTCACCCCTCCACTTT. Encoded protein: CASSLSGIGSPLHF.

This chain joins TRBV29-1 and TRBJ2-5; TRBD2 aligns across 7 bases. The CDR3 spans 12 residues. V was pared by 8 bases and J by 2 bases, with 5 bases of the junction left unmatched. Germline CDR1 reads SQVTM; CDR2 reads ANQGSEA. CDR3 DNA sequence: TGCAGCATCCGGCGGGGGCAAGAGACCCAGTACTTC. Its protein product is CSIRRGQETQYF.

The chain joins TRBV11-1 to TRBJ2-5, with 7 bases lining up with TRBD2. Germline V gives CDR1 SGHAT, CDR2 FQDESV (reference sequence). There are 15 residues in the CDR3. V was pared by 6 bases and J by 1 base, with 8 bases of the junction left unmatched. In DNA, the CDR3 is TGTGCCAGCAGTTGGGGCGGGAGTGTCCAAGAGACCCAGTACTTC. Encoded protein: CASSWGGSVQETQYF. Together with reference TRBV11-1 and TRBJ2-5, the CDR3 gives the full variable domain: EAEVAQSPRYKITEKSQAVAFWCDPISGHATLYWYRQILGQGPELLVQFQDESVVDDSQLPKDRFSAERLKGVDSTLKIQPAELGDSAMYLCASSWGGSVQETQYFGPGTRLLVL.

The chain has TRBV27 and TRBJ1-5; TRBD1 agrees at 8 bases. V lost 5 bases to trimming and J lost 1 base; unmatched junction nucleotides: 7. The CDR3 covers 16 residues. Germline V gives CDR1 MNHEY, CDR2 SMNVEV (reference sequence). CDR3 sequence (DNA): TGTGCCAGCAGTGCCTCCCGACAGGGGAGCAATCAGCCCCAGCATTTT. It codes for CASSASRQGSNQPQHF.

This sequence joins TRBV5-1 and TRBJ2-3; TRBD2 agrees at 11 bases. The CDR3 has 18 amino acids. The germline V gene has CDR1 SGHRS and CDR2 YFSETQ. Trimming at V came to 4 bases and at J to 1 base, leaving 11 bases not matched to a gene. The CDR3 loop is CASSAGLNSGGGTDTQYF. The CDR3 coding sequence is TGCGCCAGCAGCGCCGGACTGAATAGCGGGGGGGGCACAGATACGCAGTATTTT.

The chain links TRBV10-3 to TRBJ1-5; D unresolved. V was pared by 2 bases and J by 7 bases, with 15 bases between. The length of the CDR3 is 15 residues. Looked up from germline, CDR1 is ENHRY and CDR2 is SYGVKD. The DNA for the CDR3 is TGTGCCATCAGTGAGCATCTCGGGCGGGAACAGCCCCAGCATTTT. Encoded protein: CAISEHLGREQPQHF.

The J gene is TRBJ2-4, the V gene TRBV28; TRBD1 agrees at 9 bases. The V segment lost 6 bases and the J segment 7 bases; nucleotides outside the gene matches: 10. The germline V gene encodes CDR1 MDHEN and CDR2 SYDVKM. This CDR3 contains 15 residues. CDR3 nucleotides: TGTGCCAGCAGCCAAGTGCAAGGACAGGGGAACATTCAGTACTTC. This translates into CASSQVQGQGNIQYF.

The V call is TRBV9, the J call TRBJ2-1; 10 bases line up with TRBD1. V lost 3 bases and J lost 8; bases outside the gene matches: 23. Germline CDR1 and CDR2: SGDLS and YYNGEE. This CDR3 comprises 20 residues. CDR3 sequence: CASSESLAGRWDRGRDEQFF. The CDR3 DNA is TGTGCCAGCAGCGAATCACTCGCGGGGCGGTGGGACAGGGGTCGGGATGAGCAGTTCTTC.

The chain joins TRBV6-5 to TRBJ1-1; weak D call: TRBD1 (5 bases). Trimming pared 6 bases from V and 3 bases from J, leaving 17 bases between. This CDR3 spans 15 amino acids. CDR1 and CDR2 (germline): MNHEY, SVGAGI. The CDR3 loop is CASRARGGEDTEAFF. The CDR3 coding sequence is TGTGCCAGCAGAGCCCGGGGGGGGGAAGACACTGAAGCTTTCTTT.

V and J are TRBV7-9 and TRBJ2-7; 7 nucleotides line up with TRBD2. V lost 3 bases to trimming and J lost 5 bases; unmatched junction nucleotides: 1. This CDR3 has 12 amino acids. Germline CDR1 and CDR2: SEHNR and FQNEAQ (reference sequence). This CDR3 reads CASSLGGDEQYF. DNA for the CDR3: TGTGCCAGCAGCTTGGGGGGGGACGAGCAGTACTTC. Filled out from reference TRBV7-9 and TRBJ2-7, the complete variable domain reads DTGVSQNPRHKITKRGQNVTFRCDPISEHNRLYWYRQTLGQGPEFLTYFQNEAQLEKSRLLSDRFSAERPKGSFSTLEIQRTEQGDSAMYLCASSLGGDEQYFGPGTRLTVT.

The gene calls are TRBV13 and TRBJ1-1, with D hard to call. V was shortened by 3 bases and J by 1 base, with 24 bases between the two germline ends. The germline CDR1 and CDR2 sequences are PRHDT and FYEKMQ (reference sequence). The CDR3 contains 19 residues. In DNA form, the CDR3 reads TGTGCCAGCAGCTTCCAAGGACTGGCGGACGCACAACCGAACACTGAAGCTTTCTTT. It specifies CASSFQGLADAQPNTEAFF. Combining the CDR3 with reference TRBV13 and TRBJ1-1 gives the whole variable domain AAGVIQSPRHLIKEKRETATLKCYPIPRHDTVYWYQQGPGQDPQFLISFYEKMQSDKGSIPDRFSAQQFSDYHSELNMSSLELGDSALYFCASSFQGLADAQPNTEAFFGQGTRLTVV.

The chain employs TRBV2 and TRBJ2-1; TRBD2 aligns across 15 bases. Trimming took 4 bases from V and 1 from J; bases not matched to a gene: 8. CDR1 SNHLY and CDR2 FYNNEI come from the germline V gene. The CDR3 is made up of 19 amino acids. The CDR3: CASSAPDGTSGGSYNEQFF. CDR3 DNA: TGTGCCAGCAGTGCTCCCGACGGGACTAGCGGGGGGTCCTACAATGAGCAGTTCTTC.

This clone has a single count. The chain employs TRBV10-3 and TRBJ1-2; TRBD1 aligns across 7 bases. V lost 3 bases and J lost 2; bases outside the gene matches: 6. CDR1 and CDR2 from the germline V gene are ENHRY and SYGVKD. The CDR3 runs 15 residues. Here the CDR3 DNA reads TGTGCCATCAGTGAAGGACAGGAGCAAAACTATGGCTACACCTTC. Its protein product is CAISEGQEQNYGYTF.

V is TRBV7-8 and J is TRBJ1-5; D possibly corresponds to TRBD1 (5 bases). The ends were cut back, 1 base at V and 9 bases at J, with 16 bases in the middle. The CDR3 loop spans 15 amino acids. Germline CDR1 SGHVS, CDR2 FQNEAQ. CDR3 bases: TGTGCCAGCAGCTTAGGCACCGTGGGCGGGACGCCCCAGCATTTT. It specifies CASSLGTVGGTPQHF. Full variable domain (rest looked up from reference TRBV7-8 and TRBJ1-5): GAGVSQSPRYKVAKRGQDVALRCDPISGHVSLFWYQQALGQGPEFLTYFQNEAQLDKSGLPSDRFFAERPEGSVSTLKIQRTQQEDSAVYLCASSLGTVGGTPQHFGDGTRLSIL.

V gene TRBV7-9 combines with J gene TRBJ2-3; D might be TRBD1 (6 bases). The CDR3 runs to 16 residues. Germline V gene lookup returns CDR1 SEHNR and CDR2 FQNEAQ (reference sequence). Trimming stripped 1 base from V and 0 bases from J, with 11 bases between. CDR3 in DNA: TGTGCCAGCAGCTTAGGTAGACAGGTTAGCACAGATACGCAGTATTTT. Its protein is CASSLGRQVSTDTQYF. Full variable domain (rest looked up from reference TRBV7-9 and TRBJ2-3): DTGVSQNPRHKITKRGQNVTFRCDPISEHNRLYWYRQTLGQGPEFLTYFQNEAQLEKSRLLSDRFSAERPKGSFSTLEIQRTEQGDSAMYLCASSLGRQVSTDTQYFGPGTRLTVL.

V usage is TRBV7-9 and J usage is TRBJ1-2, with TRBD1 identical over 8 bases. CDR3 length: 15 residues. Trimming cost V 1 base and J 6 bases; bases outside gene matches: 7. Germline V lookup: CDR1 SEHNR, CDR2 FQNEAQ (reference sequence). CDR3 DNA: TGTGCCAGCAGCTTAGAATTGCAGGGGGCTAATGGCTACACCTTC. Its translation: CASSLELQGANGYTF.

The chain has TRBV4-1 and TRBJ2-5, with D tentatively TRBD1 (5 bases). Germline values: CDR1 MGHRA, CDR2 YSYEKL. Trimming cost V 0 bases and J 3 bases, with 11 bases left between them. The CDR3 runs 15 residues. The CDR3, as DNA: TGCGCCAGCAGCCAAGATCCCGGCAGGGAAGAGACCCAGTACTTC. Protein product: CASSQDPGREETQYF.

This chain connects TRBV18 to TRBJ1-2; 7 bases are shared with TRBD1. The CDR3 runs to 13 residues. Trimming at V came to 5 bases and at J to 1 base, leaving 1 base not matched to a gene. Looked up from germline, CDR1 is KGHSH and CDR2 is LQKENI. CDR3 protein: CASSGDSNYGYTF. The CDR3, as DNA: TGTGCCAGCTCAGGGGACAGTAACTATGGCTACACCTTC. The full variable domain, completed using reference TRBV18 and TRBJ1-2, is NAGVMQNPRHLVRRRGQEARLRCSPMKGHSHVYWYRQLPEEGLKFMVYLQKENIIDESGMPKERFSAEFPKEGPSILRIQQVVRGDSAAYFCASSGDSNYGYTFGSGTRLTVV.

The genes are TRBV9 and TRBJ2-2; TRBD2 matches 10 bases. CDR1 SGDLS and CDR2 YYNGEE come from the germline V gene. V dropped 1 base and J dropped 4; count of bases not matched to a gene: 4. The CDR3 totals 16 residues. The CDR3 nucleotides are TGTGCCAGCAGCGTAATAGCGGGGGGCCCCACCGGGGAGCTGTTTTTT. It codes for CASSVIAGGPTGELFF.

CDR3 sequence (DNA): TGTGCCAGCAGCGTAGTCACAGCTTACAATGAGCAGTTCTTC. Residues: CASSVVTAYNEQFF. V gene TRBV9 combines with J gene TRBJ2-1, with unresolved D. Trimming took 0 bases from V and 4 from J, leaving 8 bases between them. The germline V gene encodes CDR1 SGDLS and CDR2 YYNGEE. The CDR3 spans 14 residues.

The V call is TRBV9, the J call TRBJ2-1; weak D call: TRBD2 (7 bases). Germline V gives CDR1 SGDLS, CDR2 YYNGEE. The CDR3 sequence is 16 residues long. Trimming shortened V by 4 bases and J by 8 bases, and 22 bases separated the two germline ends. The CDR3: CASSIRGLFKVDEQFF. CDR3 sequence (DNA): TGTGCCAGCAGCATCAGGGGACTATTTAAGGTTGATGAGCAGTTCTTC.

This chain uses TRBV11-2 with TRBJ2-1, with 7 nucleotides matching TRBD2. The V and J ends lost 0 bases and 8 bases, in that order; junction bases with no gene match: 10. Germline loops: CDR1 SGHAT, CDR2 FQNNGV. This CDR3 contains 16 residues. In nucleotides, the CDR3 is TGTGCCAGCAGCTTAGAATTGACTAGCCCTCGCGATGAGCAGTTCTTC. It codes for CASSLELTSPRDEQFF. Looking up the rest from reference TRBV11-2 and TRBJ2-1 gives the full variable domain: EAGVAQSPRYKIIEKRQSVAFWCNPISGHATLYWYQQILGQGPKLLIQFQNNGVVDDSQLPKDRFSAERLKGVDSTLKIQPAKLEDSAVYLCASSLELTSPRDEQFFGPGTRLTVL.

The chain recombines TRBV6-5 with TRBJ1-2; D gene unclear. The germline gives CDR1 MNHEY, CDR2 SVGAGI. This CDR3 is 11 amino acids long. The V and J ends lost 8 bases and 6 bases respectively, with 10 bases between them. The CDR3 is CASRTRDGYTF. Here the CDR3 DNA reads TGTGCCAGCCGGACGCGGGATGGCTACACCTTC.